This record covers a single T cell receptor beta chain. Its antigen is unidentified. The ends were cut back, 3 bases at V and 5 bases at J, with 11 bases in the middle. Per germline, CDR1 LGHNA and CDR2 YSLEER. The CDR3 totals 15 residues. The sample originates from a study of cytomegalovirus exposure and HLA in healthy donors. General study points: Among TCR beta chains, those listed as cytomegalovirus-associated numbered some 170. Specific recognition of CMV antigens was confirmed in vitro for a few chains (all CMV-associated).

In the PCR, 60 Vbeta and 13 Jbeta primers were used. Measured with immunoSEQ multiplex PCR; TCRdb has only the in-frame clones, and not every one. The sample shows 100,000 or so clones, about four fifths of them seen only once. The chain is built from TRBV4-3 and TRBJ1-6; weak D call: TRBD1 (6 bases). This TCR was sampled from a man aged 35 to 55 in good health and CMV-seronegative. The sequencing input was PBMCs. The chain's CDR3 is CASSQGDTNNSPLHF. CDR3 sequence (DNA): TGCGCCAGCAGCCAGGGGGACACTAATAATTCACCCCTCCACTTT.